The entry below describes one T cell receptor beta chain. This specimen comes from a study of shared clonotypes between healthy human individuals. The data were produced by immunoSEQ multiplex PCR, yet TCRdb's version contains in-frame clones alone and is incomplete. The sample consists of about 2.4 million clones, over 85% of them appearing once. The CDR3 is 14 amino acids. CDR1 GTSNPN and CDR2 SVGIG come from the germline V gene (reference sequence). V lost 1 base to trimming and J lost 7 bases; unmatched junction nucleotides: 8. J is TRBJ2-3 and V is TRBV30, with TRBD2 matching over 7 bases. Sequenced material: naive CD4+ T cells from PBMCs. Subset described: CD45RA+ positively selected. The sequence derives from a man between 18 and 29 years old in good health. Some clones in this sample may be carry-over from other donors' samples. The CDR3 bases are TGTGCCTGGAGTGGAGCTAGCGGACGAAATACGCAGTATTTT. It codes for CAWSGASGRNTQYF.